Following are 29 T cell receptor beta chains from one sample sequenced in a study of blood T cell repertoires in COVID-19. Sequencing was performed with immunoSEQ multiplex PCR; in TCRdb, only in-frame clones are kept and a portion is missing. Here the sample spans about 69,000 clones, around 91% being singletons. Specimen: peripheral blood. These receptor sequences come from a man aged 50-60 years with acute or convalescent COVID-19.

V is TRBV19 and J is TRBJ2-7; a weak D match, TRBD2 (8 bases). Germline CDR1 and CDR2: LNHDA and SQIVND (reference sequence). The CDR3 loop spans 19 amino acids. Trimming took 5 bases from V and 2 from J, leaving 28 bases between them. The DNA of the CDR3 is TGTGCCAGTAGTTCGCCCTTCAGGGGGATCGGGACTAGTGCCTACGAGCAGTACTTC. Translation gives CASSSPFRGIGTSAYEQYF. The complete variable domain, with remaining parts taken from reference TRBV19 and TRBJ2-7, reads DGGITQSPKYLFRKEGQNVTLSCEQNLNHDAMYWYRQDPGQGLRLIYYSQIVNDFQKGDIAEGYSVSREKKESFPLTVTSAQKNPTAFYLCASSSPFRGIGTSAYEQYFGPGTRLTVT.

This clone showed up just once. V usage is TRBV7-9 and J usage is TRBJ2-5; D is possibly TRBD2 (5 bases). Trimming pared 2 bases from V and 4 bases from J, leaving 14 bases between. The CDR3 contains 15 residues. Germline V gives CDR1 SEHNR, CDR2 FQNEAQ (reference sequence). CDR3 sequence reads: CASSLSFGESETQYF. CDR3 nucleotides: TGTGCCAGCAGCTTAAGCTTTGGGGAGTCAGAGACCCAGTACTTC.

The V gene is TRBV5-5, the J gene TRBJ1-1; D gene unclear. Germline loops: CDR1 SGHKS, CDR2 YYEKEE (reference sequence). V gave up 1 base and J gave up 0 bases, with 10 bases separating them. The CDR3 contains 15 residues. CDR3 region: CASSLSPPMNTEAFF. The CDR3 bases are TGTGCCAGCAGCTTGAGTCCACCTATGAACACTGAAGCTTTCTTT. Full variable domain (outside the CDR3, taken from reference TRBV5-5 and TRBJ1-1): DAGVTQSPTHLIKTRGQQVTLRCSPISGHKSVSWYQQVLGQGPQFIFQYYEKEERGRGNFPDRFSARQFPNYSSELNVNALLLGDSALYLCASSLSPPMNTEAFFGQGTRLTVV.

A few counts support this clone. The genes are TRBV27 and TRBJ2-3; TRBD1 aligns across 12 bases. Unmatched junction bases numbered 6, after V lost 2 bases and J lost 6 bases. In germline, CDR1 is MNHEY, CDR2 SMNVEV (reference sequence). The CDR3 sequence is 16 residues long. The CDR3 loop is CASSLLGQGAMDTQYF. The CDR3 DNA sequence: TGTGCCAGCAGTTTACTGGGACAGGGGGCGATGGATACGCAGTATTTT.

CDR3: CSVEETMGQAYEQYF. Here the CDR3 DNA reads TGCAGCGTTGAAGAGACGATGGGACAGGCCTACGAGCAGTACTTC. The rearrangement links TRBV29-1 to TRBJ2-7; 8 bases align to TRBD1. This CDR3 spans 15 amino acids. The ends lost 0 bases at V and 2 bases at J; junction bases unmatched: 6. The V gene's germline CDR1 is SQVTM and CDR2 ANQGSEA.

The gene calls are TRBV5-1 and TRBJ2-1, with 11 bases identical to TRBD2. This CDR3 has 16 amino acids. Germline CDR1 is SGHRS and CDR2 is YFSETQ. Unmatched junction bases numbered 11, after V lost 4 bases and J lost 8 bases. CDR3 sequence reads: CASSALLAGVIDEQFF. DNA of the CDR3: TGCGCCAGCAGCGCCCTACTAGCGGGAGTTATAGATGAGCAGTTCTTC. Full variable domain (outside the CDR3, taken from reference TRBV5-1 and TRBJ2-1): KAGVTQTPRYLIKTRGQQVTLSCSPISGHRSVSWYQQTPGQGLQFLFEYFSETQRNKGNFPGRFSGRQFSNSRSEMNVSTLELGDSALYLCASSALLAGVIDEQFFGPGTRLTVL.

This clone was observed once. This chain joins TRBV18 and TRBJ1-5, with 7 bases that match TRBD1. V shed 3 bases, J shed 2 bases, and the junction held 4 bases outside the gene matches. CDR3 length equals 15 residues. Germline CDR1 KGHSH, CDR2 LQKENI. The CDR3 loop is CASSPEGAGNQPQHF. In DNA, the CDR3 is TGTGCCAGCTCACCCGAGGGGGCTGGCAATCAGCCCCAGCATTTT.

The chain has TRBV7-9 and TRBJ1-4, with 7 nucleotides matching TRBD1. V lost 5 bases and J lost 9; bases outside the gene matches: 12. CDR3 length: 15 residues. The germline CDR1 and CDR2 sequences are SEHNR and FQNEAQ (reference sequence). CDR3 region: CASSPLGTDKKKLFF. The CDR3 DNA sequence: TGTGCCAGCAGCCCCTTGGGGACAGACAAGAAAAAACTGTTTTTT.

The CDR3 nucleotides are TGTGCCAGCAGGAGACAGATTAATCAGCCCCAGCATTTT. Amino acid sequence: CASRRQINQPQHF. This chain connects TRBV2 to TRBJ1-5; D is possibly TRBD1 (5 bases). This CDR3 is 13 amino acids long. CDR1 and CDR2 from the germline V gene are SNHLY and FYNNEI. V shed 6 bases and J shed 4 bases, with 10 bases lying between them.

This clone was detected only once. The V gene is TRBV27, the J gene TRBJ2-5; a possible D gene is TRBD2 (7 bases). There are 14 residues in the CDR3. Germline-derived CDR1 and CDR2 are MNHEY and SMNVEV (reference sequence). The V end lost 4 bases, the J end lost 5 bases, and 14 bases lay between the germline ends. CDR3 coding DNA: TGTGCCAGCAGTTCTTCAGGGGAGGGGGAGACCCAGTACTTC. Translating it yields CASSSSGEGETQYF.

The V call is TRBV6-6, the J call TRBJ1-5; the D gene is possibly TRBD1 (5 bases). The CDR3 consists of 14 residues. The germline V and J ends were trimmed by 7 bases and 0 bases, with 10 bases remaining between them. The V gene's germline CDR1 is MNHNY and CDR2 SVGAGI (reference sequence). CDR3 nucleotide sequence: TGTGCCAGCAACGGGGGGAATAGCAATCAGCCCCAGCATTTT. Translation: CASNGGNSNQPQHF.

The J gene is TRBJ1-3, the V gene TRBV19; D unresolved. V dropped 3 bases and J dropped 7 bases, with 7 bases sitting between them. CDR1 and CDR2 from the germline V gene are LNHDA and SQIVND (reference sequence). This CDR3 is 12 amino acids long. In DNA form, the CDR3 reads TGTGCCAGTAGTATTGTTCCGAACACCATATATTTT. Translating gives CASSIVPNTIYF.

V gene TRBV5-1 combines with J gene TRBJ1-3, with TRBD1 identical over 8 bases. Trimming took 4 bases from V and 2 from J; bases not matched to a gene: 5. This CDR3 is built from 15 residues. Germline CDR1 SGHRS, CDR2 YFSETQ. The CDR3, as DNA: TGCGCCAGCAGCCCTGGGACAGGAGCTGGAAACACCATATATTTT. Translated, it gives CASSPGTGAGNTIYF.

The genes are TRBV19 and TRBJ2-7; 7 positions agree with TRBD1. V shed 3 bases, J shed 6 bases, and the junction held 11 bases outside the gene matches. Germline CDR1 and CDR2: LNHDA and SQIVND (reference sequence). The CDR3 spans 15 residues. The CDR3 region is CASSMVAMTGSEQYF. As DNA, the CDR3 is TGTGCCAGTAGTATGGTCGCGATGACAGGGTCCGAGCAGTACTTC.

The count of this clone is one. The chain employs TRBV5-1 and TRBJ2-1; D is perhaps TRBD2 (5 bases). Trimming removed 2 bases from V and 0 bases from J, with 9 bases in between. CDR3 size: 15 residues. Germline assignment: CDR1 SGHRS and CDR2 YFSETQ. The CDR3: CASSLEGSSYNEQFF. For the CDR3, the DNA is TGCGCCAGCAGCTTAGAGGGAAGCTCCTACAATGAGCAGTTCTTC.

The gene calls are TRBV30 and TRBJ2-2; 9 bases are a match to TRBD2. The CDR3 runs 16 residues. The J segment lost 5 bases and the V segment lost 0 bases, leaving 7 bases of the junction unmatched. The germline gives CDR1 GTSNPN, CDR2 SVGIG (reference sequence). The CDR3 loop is CAWSVGLAGPTGELFF. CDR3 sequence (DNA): TGTGCCTGGAGTGTGGGGCTAGCGGGACCTACCGGGGAGCTGTTTTTT. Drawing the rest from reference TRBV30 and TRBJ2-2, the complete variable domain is SQTIHQWPATLVQPVGSPLSLECTVEGTSNPNLYWYRQAAGRGLQLLFYSVGIGQISSEVPQNLSASRPQDRQFILSSKKLLLSDSGFYLCAWSVGLAGPTGELFFGEGSRLTVL.

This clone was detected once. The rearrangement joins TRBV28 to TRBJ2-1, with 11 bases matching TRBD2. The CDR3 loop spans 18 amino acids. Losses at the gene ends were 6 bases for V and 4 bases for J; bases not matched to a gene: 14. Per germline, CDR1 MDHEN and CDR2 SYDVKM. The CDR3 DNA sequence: TGTGCCAGCAGCCAGATTCTACCGACTAGCGGGGCTTACAATGAGCAGTTCTTC. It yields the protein CASSQILPTSGAYNEQFF.

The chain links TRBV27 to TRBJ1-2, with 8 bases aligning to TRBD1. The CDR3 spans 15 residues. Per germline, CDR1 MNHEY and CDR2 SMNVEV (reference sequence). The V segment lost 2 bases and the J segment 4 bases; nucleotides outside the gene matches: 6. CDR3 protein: CASSLEQGGLYGYTF. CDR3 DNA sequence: TGTGCCAGCAGTTTAGAACAGGGGGGCCTCTATGGCTACACCTTC.

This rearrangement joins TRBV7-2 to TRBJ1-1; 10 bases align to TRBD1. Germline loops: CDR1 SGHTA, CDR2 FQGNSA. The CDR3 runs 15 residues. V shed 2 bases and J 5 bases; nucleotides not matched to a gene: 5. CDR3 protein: CASSLPDRGRTEAFF. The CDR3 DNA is TGTGCCAGCAGCTTACCTGACAGGGGGCGAACTGAAGCTTTCTTT. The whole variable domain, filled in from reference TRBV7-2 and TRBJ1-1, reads GAGVSQSPSNKVTEKGKDVELRCDPISGHTALYWYRQSLGQGLEFLIYFQGNSAPDKSGLPSDRFSAERTGGSVSTLTIQRTQQEDSAVYLCASSLPDRGRTEAFFGQGTRLTVV.

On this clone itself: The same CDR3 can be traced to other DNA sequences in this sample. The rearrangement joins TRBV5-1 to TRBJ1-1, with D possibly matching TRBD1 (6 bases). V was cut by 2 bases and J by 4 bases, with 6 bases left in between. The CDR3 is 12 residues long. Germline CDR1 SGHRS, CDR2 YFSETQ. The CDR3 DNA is TGCGCCAGCAGCTTACAGGGCACTGAAGCTTTCTTT. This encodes CASSLQGTEAFF. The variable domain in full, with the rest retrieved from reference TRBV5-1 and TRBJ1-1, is KAGVTQTPRYLIKTRGQQVTLSCSPISGHRSVSWYQQTPGQGLQFLFEYFSETQRNKGNFPGRFSGRQFSNSRSEMNVSTLELGDSALYLCASSLQGTEAFFGQGTRLTVV.

CDR3 amino acids: CASTGTSSSTDTQYF. CDR3 sequence (DNA): TGCGCCAGCACTGGGACTAGCAGTAGCACAGATACGCAGTATTTT. This sequence joins TRBV5-1 and TRBJ2-3; 9 nucleotides align to TRBD2. The CDR3 has 15 amino acids. Germline trimming cut 6 bases from V and 0 bases from J; bases unmatched to any gene: 5. The germline V gene has CDR1 SGHRS and CDR2 YFSETQ.

In DNA, the CDR3 is TGTGCCAGCAGTGACAATCCCGGGACAGGGTGGCGGTACTTC. It codes for CASSDNPGTGWRYF. The chain couples TRBV6-1 to TRBJ2-7, with 9 bases lining up with TRBD1. V lost 3 bases, J lost 12 bases, and 12 bases stayed unmatched. The CDR3 length is 14 residues. The germline V gene has CDR1 MNHNS and CDR2 SASEGT.

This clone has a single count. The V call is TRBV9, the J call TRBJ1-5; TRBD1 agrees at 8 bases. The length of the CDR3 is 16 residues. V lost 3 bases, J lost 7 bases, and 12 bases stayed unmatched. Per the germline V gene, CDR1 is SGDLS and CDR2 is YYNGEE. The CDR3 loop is CASSAGQGSAGQPQHF. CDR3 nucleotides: TGTGCCAGCAGCGCCGGACAGGGCTCGGCAGGACAGCCCCAGCATTTT.

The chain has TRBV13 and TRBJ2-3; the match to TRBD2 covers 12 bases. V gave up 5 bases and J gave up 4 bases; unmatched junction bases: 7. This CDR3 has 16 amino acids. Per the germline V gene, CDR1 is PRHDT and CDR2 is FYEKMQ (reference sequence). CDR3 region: CASSEFTSGRSDTQYF. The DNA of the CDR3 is TGTGCCAGCAGCGAATTCACTAGCGGGAGGTCAGATACGCAGTATTTT. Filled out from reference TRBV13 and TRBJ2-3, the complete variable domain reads AAGVIQSPRHLIKEKRETATLKCYPIPRHDTVYWYQQGPGQDPQFLISFYEKMQSDKGSIPDRFSAQQFSDYHSELNMSSLELGDSALYFCASSEFTSGRSDTQYFGPGTRLTVL.

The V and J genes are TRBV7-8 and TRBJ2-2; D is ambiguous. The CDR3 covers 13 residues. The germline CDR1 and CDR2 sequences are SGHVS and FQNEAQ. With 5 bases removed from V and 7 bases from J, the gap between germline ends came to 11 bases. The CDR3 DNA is TGTGCCAGCAGCCCAACTGTCGGCGGGGAGCTGTTTTTT. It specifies CASSPTVGGELFF.

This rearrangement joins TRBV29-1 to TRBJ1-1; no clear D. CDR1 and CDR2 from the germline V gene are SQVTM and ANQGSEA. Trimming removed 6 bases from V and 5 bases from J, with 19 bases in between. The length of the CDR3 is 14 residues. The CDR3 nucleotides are TGCAGCGTCCCCCTTTTAAATGCGGGAACTGAAGCTTTCTTT. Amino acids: CSVPLLNAGTEAFF.

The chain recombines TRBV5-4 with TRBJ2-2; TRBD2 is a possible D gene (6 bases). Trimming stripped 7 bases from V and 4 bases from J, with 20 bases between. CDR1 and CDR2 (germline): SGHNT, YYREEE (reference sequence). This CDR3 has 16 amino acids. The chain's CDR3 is CASQGRPGTGTGELFF. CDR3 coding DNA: TGTGCCAGCCAAGGACGGCCCGGGACTGGCACCGGGGAGCTGTTTTTT.

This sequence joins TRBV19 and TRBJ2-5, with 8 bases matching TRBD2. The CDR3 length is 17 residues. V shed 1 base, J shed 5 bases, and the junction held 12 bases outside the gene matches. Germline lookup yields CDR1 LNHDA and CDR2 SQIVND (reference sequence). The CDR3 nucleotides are TGTGCCAGTAGTATAGTGCCAGCGGGAGTTGGTGCGGAGACCCAGTACTTC. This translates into CASSIVPAGVGAETQYF.

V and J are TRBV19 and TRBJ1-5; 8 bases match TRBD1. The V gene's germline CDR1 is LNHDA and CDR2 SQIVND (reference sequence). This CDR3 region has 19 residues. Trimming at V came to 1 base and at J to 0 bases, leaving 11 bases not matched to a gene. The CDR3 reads CASSIALDRGSYSNQPQHF. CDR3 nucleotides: TGTGCCAGTAGTATAGCGTTAGACAGGGGATCCTATAGCAATCAGCCCCAGCATTTT.